A single sample is the source of the 3 T cell receptor beta chains below, sequenced in a study of shared clonotypes between healthy human individuals. Profiling relied on immunoSEQ multiplex PCR, and the TCRdb table lists in-frame clones only, not all of them. This table has approximately 500,000 clones, more than 65% appearing once. What was sequenced was PBMCs. The receptors come from a woman in her thirties or forties in good health. Some clones in this sample may be carry-over from other donors' samples.

Only one count was recorded for this clone. The V and J genes are TRBV5-1 and TRBJ2-5, with D possibly being TRBD2 (5 bases). Trimming removed 1 base from V and 4 bases from J, with 14 bases in between. Germline loops: CDR1 SGHRS, CDR2 YFSETQ. The CDR3 covers 15 residues. The CDR3 region has the DNA TGCGCCAGCAGCTTGAGGCCCGGGATGGGAGAGACCCAGTACTTC. This gives the protein CASSLRPGMGETQYF.

This clone appeared a single time. This CDR3 reads CASSPAGSGYGYTF. DNA of the CDR3: TGTGCCAGCAGCCCCGCAGGGTCGGGCTATGGCTACACCTTC. The chain carries TRBV5-6 and TRBJ1-2; TRBD1 might be the D (5 bases). The CDR3 covers 14 residues. Trimming stripped 4 bases from V and 4 bases from J, with 14 bases between. Germline lookup yields CDR1 SGHDT and CDR2 YYEEEE.

This clone appeared a single time. One end of the junction does not line up with germline, which may come from a read error. Other DNA sequences in this sample translate to the same CDR3. V gene TRBV7-9 combines with J gene TRBJ2-1, with 7 positions matching TRBD2. The CDR3 spans 13 residues. Germline V gives CDR1 SEHNR, CDR2 FQNEAQ (reference sequence). The CDR3 coding sequence is TGTGCCAGCACCTTAGCGGGTGGCAATGAGCAGTTCTTC. Its translation: CASTLAGGNEQFF.